Below are 6 T cell receptor beta chains sequenced from a single sample in a study of blood T cell repertoires in COVID-19. Libraries were prepared by immunoSEQ multiplex PCR; TCRdb keeps only in-frame clonotypes and omits some of them. The repertoire holds roughly 100,000 clones, with about 75% as singletons. Specimen: peripheral blood. Source of these receptors: a woman in her 70s with acute or convalescent COVID-19.

This clone was counted a single time. This rearrangement joins TRBV6-5 to TRBJ1-1; D uncertain. This CDR3 comprises 15 residues. V was pared by 10 bases and J by 2 bases, with 20 bases between. CDR1 MNHEY and CDR2 SVGAGI come from the germline V gene. CDR3 amino acids: CATSGSQKANTEAFF. The CDR3 region has the DNA TGTGCCACCTCAGGTTCCCAGAAAGCTAACACTGAAGCTTTCTTT.

Only a few counts were recorded for this clone. The CDR3 sequence: CASSQRTPPNTEAFF. The CDR3 DNA is TGTGCCAGCAGCCAAAGGACACCCCCGAACACTGAAGCTTTCTTT. The chain links TRBV3-1 (or the pseudogene TRBV3-2) to TRBJ1-1; D is perhaps TRBD1 (5 bases). The germline gives CDR1 LGHDT, CDR2 YNNKEL (reference sequence). The CDR3 spans 15 residues. Trimming took 2 bases from V and 1 from J, leaving 11 bases between them.

V and J are TRBV30 and TRBJ1-6; no clear D. This CDR3 region has 13 residues. CDR1 is GTSNPN and CDR2 is SVGIG in the germline V gene (reference sequence). V was clipped by 4 bases and J by 11 bases, with 15 bases between them. The CDR3 DNA is TGTGCCTGGACCCCGGGCCAGCGGCCACCCCTCCACTTT. Its protein is CAWTPGQRPPLHF.

V gene TRBV5-1 combines with J gene TRBJ2-1, with 8 nucleotides matching TRBD2. Germline V gene data show CDR1 as SGHRS and CDR2 as YFSETQ. The CDR3 totals 16 residues. Trimming cost V 0 bases and J 8 bases; bases outside gene matches: 10. The CDR3 coding sequence is TGCGCCAGCAGCTTGGCCAGAGCGGGGGCCAAAGATGAGCAGTTCTTC. This translates into CASSLARAGAKDEQFF.

This clone was seen once. The rearrangement links TRBV14 to TRBJ2-7; D is perhaps TRBD1 (6 bases). The V gene lost 4 bases and the J gene lost 3 bases, with 13 bases spanning the gap. Per the germline V gene, CDR1 is SGHDN and CDR2 is FVKESK. This CDR3 region has 14 residues. CDR3 DNA: TGTGCCAGCAGCCGCCGGGACACCGACTACGAGCAGTACTTC. It codes for CASSRRDTDYEQYF.

The genes are TRBV2 and TRBJ2-5, with D perhaps TRBD1 (5 bases). The CDR3 sequence is 13 residues long. The germline CDR1 and CDR2 sequences are SNHLY and FYNNEI. V was shortened by 4 bases and J by 1 base, with 7 bases between the two germline ends. The CDR3 nucleotides are TGTGCCAGCAGTGCCAGGGTCCAAGAGACCCAGTACTTC. Protein: CASSARVQETQYF.